This T cell receptor (beta chain) stems from a study of shared clonotypes between healthy human individuals (TCRdb year 2020). Looking at the study overall: A couple of women and a few men aged 18 to 49 years were included in the cohort. Per donor, leukapheresis produced somewhere between about 0.8 and 9 billion PBMCs. To increase sequencing depth and limit assay-specific biases, TCR repertoire library preparation and sequencing were carried out by different laboratories using diverse techniques. To estimate repertoire size and how much clonotype sharing occurs between individuals, the study deeply sequenced the blood TCR repertoires of five healthy adults.

The donors were healthy, HIV-negative adults who had no recently reported acute infections or vaccinations. Every donor was a Caucasian adult living in Nashville, Tennessee, USA. For unsorted samples, about 90 million PBMCs were counted and genomic DNA was extracted with the QIAamp DNA Blood Mini kit. After blood collection by leukapheresis, PBMCs were isolated using Ficoll-Histopaque density gradient centrifugation and then cryopreserved in the vapor phase of liquid nitrogen. Using the deep immunoSEQ assay, TCR CDR3 regions were amplified from genomic DNA by multiplex PCR. For each cell subset, the extracted genomic DNA was distributed evenly across all wells of several immunoSEQ 96-well plates, and each plate served as one replicate. For unsorted PBMC, each replicate PCR was loaded with approximately 320 ng genomic DNA, equivalent to 25,000 to 35,000 T cell genomes. Ten immunoSEQ deep assay plates were used to sequence unsorted PBMC genomic DNA. Purified libraries were quantified with a Qubit 3.0 fluorometer, sized on a Bioanalyzer 2100, and re-quantified with the KAPA Library Quantification kit. Every immunoSEQ 96-well plate was sequenced on a dedicated single-read 150-cycle Illumina NextSeq 550 flow cell. On the authors' methods: Because the immunoSEQ output included only junctional sequences and no quality scores, the filtering could not be the same as the filtering used for full-length reads. Sequences were annotated with PyIR, a Python wrapper for IgBLAST v1.9, and V/J genes and CDR3 were assigned using IMGT germline references. Reads were filtered out if the reads had weak V/J assignments (E-value above 1e-6), no CDR3, stop codons, out-of-frame junctions, or ambiguous translated residues. A V3J clonotype was defined by an identical inferred V gene, J gene, and CDR3 amino acid sequence. The percentage overlap between two repertoires was calculated by dividing the number of shared unique clonotypes by the size of the smaller repertoire. Repertoire richness was assessed with RTK rarefaction, the Chao1 estimator, and Recon v2.1 estimates of unobserved clonotypes. Entries here come from immuneACCESS through TCRdb and include only in-frame sequences with V and J called. Some clones fail to appear in such tables; in the studies checked, an unresolved V gene covers under half of the shortfall, and the cause of the remainder is unknown. The V and J calls and clone size were taken over from that table, and D and trimming were inferred from the DNA. Present in this sample are 400,000 to 500,000 clones, less than 80% of which were seen just once. 9.5% to 15% of the sample belongs to the ten largest clones.

On this clone: Its antigen remains undetermined. No base quality information exists; no much larger clone differs at one position.

Study-level results and caveats: The small number of donors limited the genetic and exposure-history diversity represented. Pairwise subsampling led to the expectation that sequencing depth would affect the degree of clonotype sharing among donors. Sampling was restricted to blood, and TCR repertoires in tissue are likely to differ from TCR repertoires in blood.

The CDR1 and CDR2 encoded by the germline V gene are SGHTA and FQGNSA. Taken from cysteine to phenylalanine, the CDR3 has 15 residues. The entry retains the CDR3 DNA only, 45 bases that are in frame from base 1. Germline trimming amounts to 5 bases on V and 6 bases on J, with 7 as the count of junction bases outside the gene matches. This receptor was identified in a middle-aged woman in good health. Some clones in this sample may be carry-over from other donors' samples. The specimen sequenced was PBMCs. The V and J genes are TRBV7-2 and TRBJ2-1; 10 bases in between match TRBD2. The CDR3 protein: CASSEWLAGANEQFF. The DNA reads as follows: TGTGCCAGCAGCGAATGGCTAGCGGGGGCCAATGAGCAGTTCTTC.